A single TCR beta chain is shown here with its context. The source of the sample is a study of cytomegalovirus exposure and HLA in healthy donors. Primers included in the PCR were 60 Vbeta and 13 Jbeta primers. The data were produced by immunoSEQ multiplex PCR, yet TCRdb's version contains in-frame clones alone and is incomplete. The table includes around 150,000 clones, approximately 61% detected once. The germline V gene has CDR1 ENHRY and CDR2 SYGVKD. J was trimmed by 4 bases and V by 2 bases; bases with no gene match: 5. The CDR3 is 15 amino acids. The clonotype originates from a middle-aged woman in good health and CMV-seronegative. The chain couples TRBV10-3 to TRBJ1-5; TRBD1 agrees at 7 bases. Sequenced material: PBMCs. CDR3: CAISEGGTVNQPQHF. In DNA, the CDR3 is TGTGCCATCAGTGAGGGAGGGACAGTTAATCAGCCCCAGCATTTT.